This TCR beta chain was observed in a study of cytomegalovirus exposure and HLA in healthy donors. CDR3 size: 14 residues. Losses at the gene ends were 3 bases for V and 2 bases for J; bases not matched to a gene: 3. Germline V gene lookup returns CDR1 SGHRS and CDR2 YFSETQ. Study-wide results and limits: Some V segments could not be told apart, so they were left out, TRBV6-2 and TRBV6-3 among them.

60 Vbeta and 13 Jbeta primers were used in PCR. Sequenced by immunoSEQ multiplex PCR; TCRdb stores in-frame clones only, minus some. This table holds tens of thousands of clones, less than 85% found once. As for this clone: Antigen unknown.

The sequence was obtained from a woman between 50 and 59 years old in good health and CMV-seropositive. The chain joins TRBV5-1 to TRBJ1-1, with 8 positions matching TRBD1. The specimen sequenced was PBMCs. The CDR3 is CASSYGQGNTEAFF. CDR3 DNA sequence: TGCGCCAGCAGCTACGGACAGGGAAACACTGAAGCTTTCTTT.